The present entry profiles one T cell receptor beta chain with its context. This specimen comes from a study of blood T cell repertoires in COVID-19. As for the study in general: Acute-phase and convalescent COVID-19 samples originated in the United States, Italy and Spain. Sources were T cells, B-cell-depleted T cells, or PBMCs; the material itself was cDNA or gDNA.

CDR1 and CDR2 (germline): MNHNY, SVGAGI (reference sequence). V was pared by 5 bases and J by 10 bases, with 17 bases of the junction left unmatched. The CDR3 is 18 residues long. As originally analysed: Estimated nucleated cell counts came from reference gene primer amplification. Sequencing was performed with immunoSEQ multiplex PCR; in TCRdb, only in-frame clones are kept and a portion is missing. V, J and clone size are those of that table, while D and trimming were read from the DNA. This table holds about 300,000 clones, around 87% found once. Sample: peripheral blood. The source of this sequence is a man aged 70 or older with acute or convalescent COVID-19. This chain uses TRBV6-6 with TRBJ1-6, with 10 positions matching TRBD1. CDR3 sequence (DNA): TGTGCCAGCAGTCACCCGGGACAGGGGCCCCTTCGCGACTCACCCCTCCACTTT. Protein product: CASSHPGQGPLRDSPLHF.